Following are 8 T cell receptor beta chains from one sample sequenced in a study of naive and memory T cell subsets. Both TRBC1 and TRBC2 were covered by a beta constant-region primer of two equimolar oligonucleotides. TCRdb redid the calling of the UMI-ligation and nested PCR reads with MiXCR, one entry per CDR3 protein. The table lists 140,000 to 150,000 distinct CDR3 sequences, around 15% of them singletons. The source material was naive CD4+ T cells from blood. The source is a human donor in good health.

The chain has TRBV2 and TRBJ2-5; 11 bases map to TRBD2. V gave up 9 bases and J gave up 5 bases; unmatched junction bases: 38. Germline V gene sequence: CDR1 SNHLY, CDR2 FYNNEI. This CDR3 has 24 residues. The CDR3 loop reads CASSDRDRFHTIAGGLPNVETQYF. The CDR3 DNA reads as TGTGCCAGTTCCGACCGGGACAGGTTCCATACAATAGCGGGAGGGCTCCCGAATGTGGAGACCCAGTACTTC.

This clonotype was detected a few times. The V and J genes are TRBV29-1 and TRBJ2-7, with 7 nucleotides matching TRBD2. V trimming: 7 bases; J trimming: 3 bases; junction bases outside the gene matches: 15. The germline V gene encodes CDR1 SQVTM and CDR2 ANQGSEA. The CDR3 loop spans 15 amino acids. CDR3: CSAQTSDSVIYEQYF. The CDR3 nucleotides are TGCAGCGCCCAAACTAGCGACTCGGTGATCTACGAGCAGTACTTC.

The table lists this clonotype with a few counts. The chain joins TRBV7-2 to TRBJ1-5; a weak D match, TRBD1 (6 bases). The CDR3 consists of 17 residues. Germline-derived CDR1 and CDR2 are SGHTA and FQGNSA. The ends were cut back, 3 bases at V and 0 bases at J, with 15 bases in the middle. The CDR3 sequence: CASSLRGAGLSNQPQHF. As DNA, the CDR3 is TGTGCCAGCAGCTTGAGGGGGGCGGGGCTTAGCAATCAGCCCCAGCATTTT.

This clonotype was seen repeatedly, ten times or more. V and J are TRBV20-1 and TRBJ2-1; no clear D gene. This CDR3 is 13 amino acids long. V gave up 7 bases and J gave up 8 bases, with 18 bases separating them. Germline lookup yields CDR1 DFQATT and CDR2 SNEGSKA (reference sequence). The CDR3 loop reads CSVISGPLDEQFF. The CDR3 DNA follows: TGCAGTGTGATTTCTGGCCCTCTGGATGAGCAGTTCTTC.

This clonotype was observed a few times. The gene calls are TRBV4-1 and TRBJ1-5; no firm D call. CDR1 is MGHRA and CDR2 is YSYEKL in the germline V gene. With 0 bases removed from V and 6 bases from J, the gap between germline ends came to 15 bases. The CDR3 is 16 residues long. CDR3 nucleotides: TGCGCCAGCAGCCAAGAGTCCCGGGCCCCGGGTCAGCCCCAGCATTTT. It specifies CASSQESRAPGQPQHF.

The gene calls are TRBV10-3 and TRBJ2-3; D unresolved. The CDR3 loop spans 15 amino acids. The ends were cut back, 2 bases at V and 0 bases at J, with 9 bases in the middle. Germline lookup yields CDR1 ENHRY and CDR2 SYGVKD. CDR3 in amino acids: CAISERRTSTDTQYF. The CDR3 region has the DNA TGTGCCATCAGTGAGAGACGCACTAGCACAGATACGCAGTATTTT.

The CDR3 is CSARDEPTRADTQYF. In DNA form, the CDR3 reads TGCAGTGCTAGAGATGAACCTACCCGGGCAGATACGCAGTATTTT. The chain carries TRBV20-1 and TRBJ2-3; D is ambiguous. The CDR3 runs to 15 residues. CDR1 and CDR2 (germline): DFQATT, SNEGSKA (reference sequence). The V end was cut by 0 bases, the J end by 4 bases, with 14 bases between.

The chain employs TRBV4-1 and TRBJ2-3; TRBD2 matches at 7 bases. Germline V gives CDR1 MGHRA, CDR2 YSYEKL. The CDR3 is 18 residues long. The trim removed 0 bases at V and 3 bases at J, leaving 12 bases unmatched. The CDR3 reads CASSQDATSKRRTDTQYF. The CDR3 DNA reads TGCGCCAGCAGCCAAGATGCGACTAGCAAAAGAAGAACAGATACGCAGTATTTT.